These 17 T cell receptor beta chains share one sample of origin, sequenced in a study of CD8 T cells in Susac syndrome (dated by TCRdb to between 2018 and 2021). Library creation used the immunoSEQ multiplex PCR assay. RNA was extracted using the RNeasy kit, and about 0.5 to 1 microgram was reverse transcribed with random hexamers. TCRdb reworked the public reads: Q25 trimming with fastp, MiXCR clone assembly, productive beta chains retained. Entries that share a CDR3 protein sequence are merged under the most common genes and DNA. The sample table shows under 85,000 distinct CDR3 sequences, and around 94% are seen once. The ten top clones hold roughly 0.97% of the sample. Material: CD8+ T cells from PBMCs. The origin of the receptors is a human donor with Susac syndrome.

The V call is TRBV7-7, the J call TRBJ2-1, with TRBD1 matching over 7 bases. The junction had 5 bases not matched to a gene; V was cut back by 5 bases and J by 7 bases. Germline CDR1 and CDR2: SSHAT and FNYEAQ (reference sequence). CDR3 size: 13 residues. In nucleotides, the CDR3 is TGTGCCAGCAGCCCCCGACAGGGAAATGAGCAGTTCTTC. Its translation: CASSPRQGNEQFF.

The chain links TRBV9 to TRBJ2-7; D is undetermined. The CDR3 contains 14 residues. Trimming shortened V by 0 bases and J by 3 bases, and 10 bases separated the two germline ends. CDR1 and CDR2 from the germline V gene are SGDLS and YYNGEE. The CDR3 is CASSVDWGDYEQYF. CDR3 bases: TGTGCCAGCAGCGTAGATTGGGGTGACTACGAGCAGTACTTC.

This chain joins TRBV5-1 and TRBJ2-7, with TRBD1 matching over 7 bases. The CDR3 is made up of 13 amino acids. CDR1 SGHRS and CDR2 YFSETQ come from the germline V gene. Unmatched junction bases numbered 6, after V lost 7 bases and J lost 2 bases. CDR3 coding DNA: TGCGCCAGCTCCCGGGACAGACCCTACGAGCAGTACTTC. Translation gives CASSRDRPYEQYF.

The CDR3, as DNA: TGTGCCAGCAGCCCTCACCCCCGACAGGGCATTCAGCCCCAGCATTTT. It translates to CASSPHPRQGIQPQHF. This chain uses TRBV3-1 with TRBJ1-5; 7 nucleotides agree with TRBD1. The CDR3 has 16 amino acids. Germline CDR1 and CDR2: LGHDT and YNNKEL (reference sequence). With V trimmed by 4 bases and J by 6 bases, 12 bases remained unmatched.

The V gene is TRBV12-3 or TRBV12-4, the J gene TRBJ2-2; D may be TRBD2 (7 bases). The V and J ends lost 5 bases and 7 bases respectively, with 17 bases between them. The CDR3 extends over 15 amino acids. Here the CDR3 DNA reads TGTGCCAGCAGTCACTCCCACAGGGAGGGCGGGGAGCTGTTTTTT. Its protein product is CASSHSHREGGELFF.

The sample holds one count of this clonotype. This sequence joins TRBV25-1 and TRBJ1-1; no clear D gene. The germline gives CDR1 MGHDK, CDR2 SYGVNS. The length of the CDR3 is 10 residues. For the CDR3, the DNA is TGTGTCCTCAGTCTCACTGAAGCTTTCTTT. Translated, it gives CVLSLTEAFF.

The chain joins TRBV18 to TRBJ1-1; D is unclear. Germline CDR1 KGHSH, CDR2 LQKENI. The CDR3 runs to 16 residues. Trimming took off 8 bases at V and 0 bases at J, with 19 bases between the two ends. The CDR3 region is CASPVKIGDLNTEAFF. DNA of the CDR3: TGTGCCAGCCCGGTAAAAATCGGTGATCTGAACACTGAAGCTTTCTTT.

This CDR3 reads CASSLVAQLRRGLQETQYF. CDR3 in DNA: TGTGCCAGCAGCTTAGTAGCCCAACTCCGGCGGGGGCTCCAAGAGACCCAGTACTTC. The chain couples TRBV5-4 to TRBJ2-5, with D maybe TRBD2 (7 bases). Germline CDR1 reads SGHNT; CDR2 reads YYREEE (reference sequence). The V gene lost 2 bases and the J gene lost 1 base, with 24 bases spanning the gap. This CDR3 region has 19 residues.

The chain carries TRBV6-1 and TRBJ2-5; 7 bases line up with TRBD2. CDR3 size: 16 residues. J was trimmed by 5 bases and V by 3 bases; bases with no gene match: 12. Per the germline V gene, CDR1 is MNHNS and CDR2 is SASEGT. CDR3 nucleotides: TGTGCCAGCAGTGACTATAGAGCGGGGTTATCGGAGACCCAGTACTTC. Residues: CASSDYRAGLSETQYF.

This clonotype was picked up one time. The V gene is TRBV4-3, the J gene TRBJ2-1, with TRBD1 identical over 8 bases. V gave up 1 base and J gave up 9 bases; unmatched junction bases: 5. The germline V gene has CDR1 LGHNA and CDR2 YSLEER. There are 14 residues in the CDR3. CDR3 residues: CASSQGQGLAEQFF. CDR3 DNA: TGCGCCAGCAGCCAAGGACAGGGGTTAGCTGAGCAGTTCTTC.

In its sample, this clonotype was seen once. The chain uses TRBV20-1 and TRBJ2-1, with unresolved D. V was shortened by 3 bases and J by 2 bases, with 8 bases between the two germline ends. The CDR3 totals 13 residues. CDR1 is DFQATT, CDR2 SNEGSKA, per germline (reference sequence). CDR3 coding DNA: TGCAGTGCTAGTACGGAAACCTACAATGAGCAGTTCTTC. Protein: CSASTETYNEQFF.

V gene TRBV24-1 combines with J gene TRBJ2-1; a possible D gene is TRBD2 (5 bases). This CDR3 is 11 amino acids long. Trimming left V 7 bases short and J 7 bases short, with 7 bases between. Germline-derived CDR1 and CDR2 are KGHDR and SFDVKD. CDR3: CATRSGNEQFF. The CDR3 nucleotides are TGTGCCACCAGGTCGGGGAATGAGCAGTTCTTC.

The chain has TRBV20-1 and TRBJ2-7; 11 bases are a match to TRBD2. The CDR3 is 18 residues long. The V and J ends lost 3 bases and 2 bases, in that order; junction bases with no gene match: 15. Germline CDR1 DFQATT, CDR2 SNEGSKA (reference sequence). CDR3 in DNA: TGCAGTGCTAGTCCGCACGACATAGCGGGGGGGAATACCTACGAGCAGTACTTC. Its translation is CSASPHDIAGGNTYEQYF.

The chain employs TRBV20-1 and TRBJ2-1; perhaps TRBD1 as D (6 bases). The V and J ends lost 1 base and 4 bases respectively, with 11 bases between them. Germline V gene sequence: CDR1 DFQATT, CDR2 SNEGSKA (reference sequence). The CDR3 covers 14 residues. CDR3 loop: CSARVPGDYNEQFF. The DNA for the CDR3 is TGCAGTGCTAGAGTGCCAGGGGATTACAATGAGCAGTTCTTC.

The chain uses TRBV20-1 and TRBJ1-1; the D gene is possibly TRBD1 (5 bases). Trimming removed 5 bases from V and 7 bases from J, with 14 bases in between. Germline values: CDR1 DFQATT, CDR2 SNEGSKA (reference sequence). CDR3 length: 12 residues. The CDR3 region is CSAPKGYNEAFF. The CDR3 DNA reads TGCAGTGCTCCGAAGGGGTATAATGAAGCTTTCTTT.

The V call is TRBV27, the J call TRBJ2-3; the D is unclear. Germline V gene lookup returns CDR1 MNHEY and CDR2 SMNVEV (reference sequence). V gave up 7 bases and J gave up 3 bases, with 11 bases separating them. There are 13 residues in the CDR3. The CDR3 coding sequence is TGTGCCAGCAATCCGGTCGGGACAGATACGCAGTATTTT. Amino acids: CASNPVGTDTQYF.

CDR3: CASSQEDRAIYNEQFF. The CDR3 nucleotides are TGCGCCAGCAGCCAAGAGGACAGGGCAATCTACAATGAGCAGTTCTTC. The rearrangement links TRBV4-3 to TRBJ2-1, with TRBD1 matching over 8 bases. Germline V gene data show CDR1 as LGHNA and CDR2 as YSLEER. V lost 0 bases to trimming and J lost 3 bases; unmatched junction nucleotides: 4. The CDR3 has 16 amino acids.